This T cell receptor beta chain was sequenced during a study of beta chain features in type 1 diabetes. General study points: Patients showed naive, central memory and Treg TCRB repertoires that appeared more similar than those of healthy donors. There was a moderate but significant shortening of TCRB CDR3s in all four CD4+ subsets of Type 1 diabetes patients. Shorter templates might be favored by PCR, equally in patients and controls. Sequencing the cDNA could make cells with high TCR expression show up more than they should.

A word on this clone: Its target is not known.

Every isolated RNA sample was fully reverse transcribed, so sequencing captured expressed TCRB transcripts. The protocol was immunoSEQ multiplex PCR, while the TCRdb copy is restricted to in-frame clones and leaves out a portion. The data show 40,000 to 60,000 clones, approximately 60% seen once. V lost 2 bases, J lost 4 bases, and 6 bases stayed unmatched. CDR1 is SGHTA, CDR2 FQGNSA, per germline. The CDR3 has 15 amino acids. The receptor comes from a woman aged 25 to 45 with type 1 diabetes. The sequencing input was stem cell memory CD4+ T cells from blood. This chain uses TRBV7-2 with TRBJ2-3; TRBD2 matches at 7 bases. CDR3 residues: CASSLSRTRSDTQYF. The CDR3 DNA is TGTGCCAGCAGCTTAAGTCGGACTAGGTCAGATACGCAGTATTTT.